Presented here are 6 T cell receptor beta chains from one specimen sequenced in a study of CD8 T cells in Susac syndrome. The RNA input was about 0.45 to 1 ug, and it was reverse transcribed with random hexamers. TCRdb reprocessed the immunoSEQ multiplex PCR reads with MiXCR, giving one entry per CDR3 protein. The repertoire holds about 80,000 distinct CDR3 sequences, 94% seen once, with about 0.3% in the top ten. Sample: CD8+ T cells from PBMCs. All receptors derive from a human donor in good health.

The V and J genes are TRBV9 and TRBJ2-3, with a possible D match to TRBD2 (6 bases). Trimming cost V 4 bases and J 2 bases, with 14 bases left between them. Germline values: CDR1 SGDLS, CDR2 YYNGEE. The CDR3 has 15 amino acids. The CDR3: CASSTIGGTTDTQYF. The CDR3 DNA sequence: TGTGCCAGCAGCACGATCGGCGGGACCACAGATACGCAGTATTTT.

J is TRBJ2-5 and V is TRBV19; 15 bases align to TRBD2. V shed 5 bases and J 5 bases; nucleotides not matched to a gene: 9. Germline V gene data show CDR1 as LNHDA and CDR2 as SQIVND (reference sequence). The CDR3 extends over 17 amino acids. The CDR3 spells CASSWGGLAGGLETQYF. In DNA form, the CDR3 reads TGTGCCAGTAGTTGGGGAGGACTAGCGGGAGGGCTGGAGACCCAGTACTTC.

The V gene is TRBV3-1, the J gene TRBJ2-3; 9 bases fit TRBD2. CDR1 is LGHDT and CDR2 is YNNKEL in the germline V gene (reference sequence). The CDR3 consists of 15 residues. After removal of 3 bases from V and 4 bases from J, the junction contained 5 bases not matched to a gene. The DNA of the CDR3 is TGTGCCAGCAGCCAGAGTAGCGGGAGCGCAGATACGCAGTATTTT. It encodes CASSQSSGSADTQYF.

As DNA, the CDR3 is TGTGCCAGCAGCCAGGACAGGTCTGGGGCCAACGTCCTGACTTTC. Translation gives CASSQDRSGANVLTF. The gene calls are TRBV27 and TRBJ2-6; 7 bases line up with TRBD1. Germline loops: CDR1 MNHEY, CDR2 SMNVEV (reference sequence). The CDR3 is made up of 15 amino acids. Trimming at V came to 6 bases and at J to 1 base, leaving 3 bases not matched to a gene.

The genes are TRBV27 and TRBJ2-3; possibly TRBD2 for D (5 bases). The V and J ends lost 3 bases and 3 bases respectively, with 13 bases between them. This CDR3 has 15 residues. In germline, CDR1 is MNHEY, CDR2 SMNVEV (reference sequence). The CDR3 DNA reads TGTGCCAGCAGTTTCACGGCTAGCAGTACAGATACGCAGTATTTT. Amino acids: CASSFTASSTDTQYF.

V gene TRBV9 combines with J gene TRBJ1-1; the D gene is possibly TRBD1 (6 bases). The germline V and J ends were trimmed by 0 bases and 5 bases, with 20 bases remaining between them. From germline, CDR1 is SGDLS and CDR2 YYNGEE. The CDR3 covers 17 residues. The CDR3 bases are TGTGCCAGCAGCGTAGAGAGTATTGGGGGGCTGGGGACTGAAGCTTTCTTT. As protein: CASSVESIGGLGTEAFF.